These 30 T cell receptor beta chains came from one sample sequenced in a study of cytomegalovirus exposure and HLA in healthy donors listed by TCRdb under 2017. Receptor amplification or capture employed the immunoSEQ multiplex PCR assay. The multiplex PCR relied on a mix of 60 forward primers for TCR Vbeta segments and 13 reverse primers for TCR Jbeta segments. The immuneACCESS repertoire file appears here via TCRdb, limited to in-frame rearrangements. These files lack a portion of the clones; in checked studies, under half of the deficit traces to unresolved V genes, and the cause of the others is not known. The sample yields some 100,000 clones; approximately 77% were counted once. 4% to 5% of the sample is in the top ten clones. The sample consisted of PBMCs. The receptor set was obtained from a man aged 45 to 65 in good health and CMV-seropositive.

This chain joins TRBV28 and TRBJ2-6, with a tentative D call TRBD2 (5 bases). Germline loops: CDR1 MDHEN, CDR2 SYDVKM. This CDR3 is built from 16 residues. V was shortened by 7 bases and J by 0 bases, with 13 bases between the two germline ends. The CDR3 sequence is CASNGGSSSGANVLTF. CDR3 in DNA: TGTGCCAGCAATGGCGGGTCCTCCTCTGGGGCCAACGTCCTGACTTTC.

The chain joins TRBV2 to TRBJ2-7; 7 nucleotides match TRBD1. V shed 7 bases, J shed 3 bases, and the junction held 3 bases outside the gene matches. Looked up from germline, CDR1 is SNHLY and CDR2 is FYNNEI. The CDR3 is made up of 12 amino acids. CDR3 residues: CASTGDSYEQYF. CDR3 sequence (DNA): TGTGCCAGCACTGGGGACAGCTACGAGCAGTACTTC.

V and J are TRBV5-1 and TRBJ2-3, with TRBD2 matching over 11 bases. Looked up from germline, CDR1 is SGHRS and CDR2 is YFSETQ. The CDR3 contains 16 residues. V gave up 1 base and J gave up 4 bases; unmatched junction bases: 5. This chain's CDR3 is CASSLLTSGSPDTQYF. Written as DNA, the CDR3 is TGCGCCAGCAGCTTGTTAACTAGCGGGAGCCCAGATACGCAGTATTTT.

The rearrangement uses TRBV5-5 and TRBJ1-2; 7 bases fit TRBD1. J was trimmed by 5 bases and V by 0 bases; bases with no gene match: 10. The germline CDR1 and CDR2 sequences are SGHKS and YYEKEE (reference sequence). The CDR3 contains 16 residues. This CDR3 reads CASSLVGQVKGYGYTF. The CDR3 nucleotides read TGTGCCAGCAGCTTGGTAGGACAGGTTAAGGGTTATGGCTACACCTTC. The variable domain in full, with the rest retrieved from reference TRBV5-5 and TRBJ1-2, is DAGVTQSPTHLIKTRGQQVTLRCSPISGHKSVSWYQQVLGQGPQFIFQYYEKEERGRGNFPDRFSARQFPNYSSELNVNALLLGDSALYLCASSLVGQVKGYGYTFGSGTRLTVV.

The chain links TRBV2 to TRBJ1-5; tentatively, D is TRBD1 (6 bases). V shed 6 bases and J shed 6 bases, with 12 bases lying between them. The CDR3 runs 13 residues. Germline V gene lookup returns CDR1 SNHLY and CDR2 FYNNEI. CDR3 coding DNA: TGTGCCAGCAGACAGGGACGGGGTCAGCCCCAGCATTTT. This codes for CASRQGRGQPQHF.

CDR3 DNA: TGTGCCAGCAGCGTACAGCAGGGGAAGGGCTACACCTTC. It encodes CASSVQQGKGYTF. The chain couples TRBV9 to TRBJ1-2; the D gene is possibly TRBD1 (6 bases). The CDR3 is 13 amino acids. Germline V lookup: CDR1 SGDLS, CDR2 YYNGEE. V dropped 1 base and J dropped 8 bases, with 12 bases sitting between them.

The CDR3 DNA reads as TGTGCCAGCAGCGCGCGGAGTGGCTACACCTTC. It is translated as CASSARSGYTF. The rearrangement joins TRBV5-4 to TRBJ1-2; D is unclear. Between the trimmed V and J ends, which lost 4 bases and 7 bases, there was a span of 8 bases. The CDR3 is 11 amino acids. The germline V gene has CDR1 SGHNT and CDR2 YYREEE (reference sequence). Full variable domain (remainder filled in from reference TRBV5-4 and TRBJ1-2): ETGVTQSPTHLIKTRGQQVTLRCSSQSGHNTVSWYQQALGQGPQFIFQYYREEENGRGNFPPRFSGLQFPNYSSELNVNALELDDSALYLCASSARSGYTFGSGTRLTVV.

As DNA, the CDR3 is TGTGCCAGCATAACCCAGGGAACCGGGGAGCTGTTTTTT. Amino acids: CASITQGTGELFF. The V gene is TRBV7-9, the J gene TRBJ2-2; D may be TRBD1 (5 bases). CDR3 length: 13 amino acids. Trimming removed 7 bases at V and 5 bases at J, with 11 bases between. The germline V gene encodes CDR1 SEHNR and CDR2 FQNEAQ (reference sequence). Full variable domain (outside the CDR3, taken from reference TRBV7-9 and TRBJ2-2): DTGVSQNPRHKITKRGQNVTFRCDPISEHNRLYWYRQTLGQGPEFLTYFQNEAQLEKSRLLSDRFSAERPKGSFSTLEIQRTEQGDSAMYLCASITQGTGELFFGEGSRLTVL.

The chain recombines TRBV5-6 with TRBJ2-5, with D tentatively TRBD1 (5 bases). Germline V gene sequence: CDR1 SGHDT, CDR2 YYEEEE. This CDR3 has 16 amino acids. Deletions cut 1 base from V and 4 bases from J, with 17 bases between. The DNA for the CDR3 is TGTGCCAGCAGCTTGACGAAGGGGCCCCCGAGAGAGACCCAGTACTTC. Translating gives CASSLTKGPPRETQYF.

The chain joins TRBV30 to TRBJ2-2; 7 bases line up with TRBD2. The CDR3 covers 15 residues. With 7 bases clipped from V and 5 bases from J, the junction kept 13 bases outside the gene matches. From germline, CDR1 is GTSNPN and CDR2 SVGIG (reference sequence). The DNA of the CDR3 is TGTGCCTACTCTTGGGGCGGGAGTGGGACCGGGGAGCTGTTTTTT. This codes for CAYSWGGSGTGELFF.

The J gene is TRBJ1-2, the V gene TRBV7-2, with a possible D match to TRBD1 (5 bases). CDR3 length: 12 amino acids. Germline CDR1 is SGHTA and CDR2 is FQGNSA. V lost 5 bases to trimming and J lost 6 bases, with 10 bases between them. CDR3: CASSIRVNGYTF. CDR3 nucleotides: TGTGCCAGCAGCATCAGGGTTAATGGCTACACCTTC.

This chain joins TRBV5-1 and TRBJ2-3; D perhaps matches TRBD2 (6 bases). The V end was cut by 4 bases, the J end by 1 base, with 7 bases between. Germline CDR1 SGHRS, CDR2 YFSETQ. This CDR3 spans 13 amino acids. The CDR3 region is CASSPGGTDTQYF. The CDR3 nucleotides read TGCGCCAGCAGCCCGGGGGGCACAGATACGCAGTATTTT.

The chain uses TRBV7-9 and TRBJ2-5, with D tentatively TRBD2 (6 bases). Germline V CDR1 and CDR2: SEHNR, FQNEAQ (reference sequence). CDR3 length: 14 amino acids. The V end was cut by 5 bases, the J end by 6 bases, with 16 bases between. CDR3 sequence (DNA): TGTGCCAGCAGCCCCCGCGGGGAGTTGCAGACCCAGTACTTC. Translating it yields CASSPRGELQTQYF.

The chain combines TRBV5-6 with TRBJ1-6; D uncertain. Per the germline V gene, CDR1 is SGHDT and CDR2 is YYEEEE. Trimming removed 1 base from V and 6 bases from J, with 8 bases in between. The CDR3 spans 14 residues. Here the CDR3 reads CASSLRVRNSPLHF. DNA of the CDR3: TGTGCCAGCAGCTTGCGCGTTCGTAATTCACCCCTCCACTTT.

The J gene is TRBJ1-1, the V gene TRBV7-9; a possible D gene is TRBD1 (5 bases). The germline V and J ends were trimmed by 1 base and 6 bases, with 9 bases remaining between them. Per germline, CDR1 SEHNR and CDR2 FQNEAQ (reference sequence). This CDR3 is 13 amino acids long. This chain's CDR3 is CASSLVGAAEAFF. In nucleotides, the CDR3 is TGTGCCAGCAGCTTAGTAGGGGCGGCTGAAGCTTTCTTT.

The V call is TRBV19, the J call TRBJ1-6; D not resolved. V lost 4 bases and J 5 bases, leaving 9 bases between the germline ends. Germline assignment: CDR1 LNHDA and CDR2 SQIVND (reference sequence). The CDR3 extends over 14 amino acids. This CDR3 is CASSRLSDNSPLHF. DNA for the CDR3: TGTGCCAGTAGTAGACTCTCGGATAATTCACCCCTCCACTTT.

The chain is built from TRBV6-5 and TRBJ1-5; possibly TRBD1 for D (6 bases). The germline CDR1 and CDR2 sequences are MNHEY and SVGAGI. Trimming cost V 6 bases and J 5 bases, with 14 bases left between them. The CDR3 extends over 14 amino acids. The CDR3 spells CASSPDRPDQPQHF. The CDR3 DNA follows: TGTGCCAGCAGCCCTGACAGGCCAGATCAGCCCCAGCATTTT.

This CDR3 is CASTSGNQETQYF. CDR3 nucleotide sequence: TGTGCCTCGACTAGCGGGAACCAAGAGACCCAGTACTTC. The rearrangement links TRBV30 to TRBJ2-5, with 11 nucleotides matching TRBD2. J gave up 0 bases and V 7 bases, and 1 base lay outside the gene matches. The CDR3 is made up of 13 amino acids. Germline values: CDR1 GTSNPN, CDR2 SVGIG (reference sequence).

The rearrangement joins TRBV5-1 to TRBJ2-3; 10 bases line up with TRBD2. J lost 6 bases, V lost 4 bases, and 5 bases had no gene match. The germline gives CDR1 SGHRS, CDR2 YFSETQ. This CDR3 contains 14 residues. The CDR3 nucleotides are TGCGCCAGCAGCCGAGGAGCGGGGGGGGATACGCAGTATTTT. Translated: CASSRGAGGDTQYF.

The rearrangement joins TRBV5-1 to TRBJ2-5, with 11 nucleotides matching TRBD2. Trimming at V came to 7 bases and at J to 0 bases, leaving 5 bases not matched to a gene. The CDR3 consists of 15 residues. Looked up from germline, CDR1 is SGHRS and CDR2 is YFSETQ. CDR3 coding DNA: TGCGCCAGCCGCGCTAGCGGGAGGTACCAAGAGACCCAGTACTTC. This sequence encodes CASRASGRYQETQYF.

The CDR3 DNA sequence: TGCGCCAGCAGTGGGGACAGGGCGGGTCGAGAGACCCAGTACTTC. It is translated as CASSGDRAGRETQYF. J is TRBJ2-5 and V is TRBV10-1, with 9 positions matching TRBD1. CDR3 length equals 15 residues. Trimming cost V 4 bases and J 4 bases; bases outside gene matches: 7. CDR1 and CDR2 (germline): WNHNN, SYGVQD (reference sequence).

CDR3 residues: CASSNPNSYEQYF. DNA of the CDR3: TGTGCCAGCAGTAATCCTAACTCCTACGAGCAGTACTTC. The chain links TRBV6-6 to TRBJ2-7; D gene uncertain. The CDR3 loop spans 13 amino acids. Trimming pared 5 bases from V and 0 bases from J, leaving 8 bases between. The germline V gene has CDR1 MNHNY and CDR2 SVGAGI (reference sequence).

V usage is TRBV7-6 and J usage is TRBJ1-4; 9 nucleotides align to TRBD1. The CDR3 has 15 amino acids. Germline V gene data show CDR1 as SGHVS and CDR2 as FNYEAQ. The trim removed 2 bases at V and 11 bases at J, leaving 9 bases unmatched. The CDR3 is CASSLTGGAPWKLFF. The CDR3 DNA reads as TGTGCCAGCAGCTTAACAGGGGGCGCCCCTTGGAAACTGTTTTTT. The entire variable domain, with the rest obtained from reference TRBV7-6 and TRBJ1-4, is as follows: GAGVSQSPRYKVTKRGQDVALRCDPISGHVSLYWYRQALGQGPEFLTYFNYEAQQDKSGLPNDRFSAERPEGSISTLTIQRTEQRDSAMYRCASSLTGGAPWKLFFGSGTQLSVL.

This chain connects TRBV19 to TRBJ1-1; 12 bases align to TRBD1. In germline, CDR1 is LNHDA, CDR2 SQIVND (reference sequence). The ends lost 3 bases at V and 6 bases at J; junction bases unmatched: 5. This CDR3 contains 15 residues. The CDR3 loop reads CASSISRDRGPEAFF. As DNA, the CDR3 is TGTGCCAGTAGTATTTCCCGGGACAGGGGGCCTGAAGCTTTCTTT.

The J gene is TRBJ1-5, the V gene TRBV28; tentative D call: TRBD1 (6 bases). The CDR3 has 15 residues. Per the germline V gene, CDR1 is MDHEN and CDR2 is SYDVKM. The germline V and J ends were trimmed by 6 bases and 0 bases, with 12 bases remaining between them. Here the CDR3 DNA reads TGTGCCAGCAGCCCCGGGACACTTAGCAATCAGCCCCAGCATTTT. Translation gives CASSPGTLSNQPQHF.

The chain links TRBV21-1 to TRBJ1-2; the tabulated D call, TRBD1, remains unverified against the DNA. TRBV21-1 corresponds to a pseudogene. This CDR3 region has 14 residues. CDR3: CASSKGQILYGYTF. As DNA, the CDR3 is TGTGCCAGCAGCAAAGGACAGATTCTATATGGCTACACCTTC.

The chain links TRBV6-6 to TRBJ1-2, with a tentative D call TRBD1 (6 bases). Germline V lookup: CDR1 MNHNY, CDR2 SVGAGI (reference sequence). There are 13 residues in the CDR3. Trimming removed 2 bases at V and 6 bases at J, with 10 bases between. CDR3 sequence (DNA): TGTGCCAGCAGTTACGGGGCAGGGGATGGCTACACCTTC. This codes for CASSYGAGDGYTF.

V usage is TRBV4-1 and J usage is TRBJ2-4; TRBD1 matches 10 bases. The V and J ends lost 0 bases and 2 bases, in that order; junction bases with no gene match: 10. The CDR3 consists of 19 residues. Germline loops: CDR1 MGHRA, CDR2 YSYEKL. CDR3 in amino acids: CASSQDIGTGEATKNIQYF. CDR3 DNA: TGCGCCAGCAGCCAAGATATAGGGACAGGGGAGGCGACCAAAAACATTCAGTACTTC.

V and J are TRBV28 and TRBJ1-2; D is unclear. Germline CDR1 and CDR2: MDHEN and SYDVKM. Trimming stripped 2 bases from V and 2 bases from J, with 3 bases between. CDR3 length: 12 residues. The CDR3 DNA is TGTGCCAGCAGTTTACAGAACTATGGCTACACCTTC. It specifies CASSLQNYGYTF.

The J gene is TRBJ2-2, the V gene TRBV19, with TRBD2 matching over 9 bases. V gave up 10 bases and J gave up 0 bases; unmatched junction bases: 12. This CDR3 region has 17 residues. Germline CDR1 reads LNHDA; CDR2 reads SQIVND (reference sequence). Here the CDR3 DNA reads TGTGCCACCGCAGGCAGCGGGGGGCTCGCGAACACCGGGGAGCTGTTTTTT. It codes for CATAGSGGLANTGELFF. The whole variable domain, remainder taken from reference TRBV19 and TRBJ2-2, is DGGITQSPKYLFRKEGQNVTLSCEQNLNHDAMYWYRQDPGQGLRLIYYSQIVNDFQKGDIAEGYSVSREKKESFPLTVTSAQKNPTAFYLCATAGSGGLANTGELFFGEGSRLTVL.